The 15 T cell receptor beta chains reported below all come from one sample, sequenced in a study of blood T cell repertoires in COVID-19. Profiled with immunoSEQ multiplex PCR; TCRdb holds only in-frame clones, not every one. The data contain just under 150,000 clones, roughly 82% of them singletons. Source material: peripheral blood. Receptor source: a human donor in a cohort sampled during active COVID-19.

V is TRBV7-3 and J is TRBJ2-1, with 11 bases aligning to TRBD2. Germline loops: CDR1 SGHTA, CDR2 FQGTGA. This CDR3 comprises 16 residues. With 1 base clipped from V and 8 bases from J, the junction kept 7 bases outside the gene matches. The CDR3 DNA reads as TGTGCCAGCAGCTTAAGTAGCGGGAGGGTCGTAGATGAGCAGTTCTTC. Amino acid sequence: CASSLSSGRVVDEQFF.

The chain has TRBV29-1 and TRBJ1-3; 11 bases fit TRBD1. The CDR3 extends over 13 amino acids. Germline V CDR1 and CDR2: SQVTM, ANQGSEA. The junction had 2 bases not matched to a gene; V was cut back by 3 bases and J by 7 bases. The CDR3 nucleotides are TGCAGCGTTGAGGGACAGGGGGATAACACCATATATTTT. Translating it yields CSVEGQGDNTIYF.

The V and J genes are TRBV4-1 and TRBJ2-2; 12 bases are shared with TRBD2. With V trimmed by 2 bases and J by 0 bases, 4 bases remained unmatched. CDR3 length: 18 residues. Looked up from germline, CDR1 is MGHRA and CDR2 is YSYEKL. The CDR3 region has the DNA TGCGCCAGCAGCCAACAGACTAGCGGGAGTCCGAACACCGGGGAGCTGTTTTTT. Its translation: CASSQQTSGSPNTGELFF.

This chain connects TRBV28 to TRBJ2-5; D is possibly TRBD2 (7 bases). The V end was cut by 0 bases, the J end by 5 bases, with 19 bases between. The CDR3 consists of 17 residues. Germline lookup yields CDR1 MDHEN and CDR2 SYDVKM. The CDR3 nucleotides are TGTGCCAGCAGTTTATGGGGAGCGGGACATCTCGGGGAGACCCAGTACTTC. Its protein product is CASSLWGAGHLGETQYF.

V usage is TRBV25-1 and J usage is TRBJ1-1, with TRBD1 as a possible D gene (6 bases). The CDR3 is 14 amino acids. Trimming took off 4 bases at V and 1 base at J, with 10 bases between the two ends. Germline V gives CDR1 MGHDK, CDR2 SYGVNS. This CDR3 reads CASSAQGGNTEAFF. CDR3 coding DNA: TGTGCCAGCAGTGCTCAAGGGGGGAACACTGAAGCTTTCTTT. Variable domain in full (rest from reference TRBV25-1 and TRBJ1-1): EADIYQTPRYLVIGTGKKITLECSQTMGHDKMYWYQQDPGMELHLIHYSYGVNSTEKGDLSSESTVSRIRTEHFPLTLESARPSHTSQYLCASSAQGGNTEAFFGQGTRLTVV.

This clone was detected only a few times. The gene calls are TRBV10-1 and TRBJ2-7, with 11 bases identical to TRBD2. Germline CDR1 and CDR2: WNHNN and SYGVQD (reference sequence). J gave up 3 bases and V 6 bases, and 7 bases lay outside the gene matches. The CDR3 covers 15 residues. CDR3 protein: CASRTPSGGLYEQYF. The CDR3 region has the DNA TGCGCCAGCAGGACCCCTAGCGGGGGGCTCTACGAGCAGTACTTC.

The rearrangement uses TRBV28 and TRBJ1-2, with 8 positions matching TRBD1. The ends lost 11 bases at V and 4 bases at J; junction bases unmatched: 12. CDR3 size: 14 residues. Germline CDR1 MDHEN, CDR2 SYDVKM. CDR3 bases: TGTGCCTCATTGACAGGGGACCTTCCCTATGGCTACACCTTC. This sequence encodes CASLTGDLPYGYTF.

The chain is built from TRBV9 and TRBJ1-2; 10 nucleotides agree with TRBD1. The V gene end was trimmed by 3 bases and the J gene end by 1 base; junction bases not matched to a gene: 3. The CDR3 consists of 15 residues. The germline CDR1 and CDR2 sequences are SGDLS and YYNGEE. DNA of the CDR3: TGTGCCAGCAGCGGGACAGGGGGATTTAACTATGGCTACACCTTC. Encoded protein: CASSGTGGFNYGYTF. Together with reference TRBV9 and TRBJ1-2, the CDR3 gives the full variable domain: DSGVTQTPKHLITATGQRVTLRCSPRSGDLSVYWYQQSLDQGLQFLIQYYNGEERAKGNILERFSAQQFPDLHSELNLSSLELGDSALYFCASSGTGGFNYGYTFGSGTRLTVV.

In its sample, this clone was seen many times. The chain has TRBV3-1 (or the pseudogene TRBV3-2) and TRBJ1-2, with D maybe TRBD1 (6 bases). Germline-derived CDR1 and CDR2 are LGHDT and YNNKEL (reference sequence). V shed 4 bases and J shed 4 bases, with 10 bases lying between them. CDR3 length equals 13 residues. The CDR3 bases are TGTGCCAGCAGCCCCGGACAGTCCTATGGCTACACCTTC. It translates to CASSPGQSYGYTF.

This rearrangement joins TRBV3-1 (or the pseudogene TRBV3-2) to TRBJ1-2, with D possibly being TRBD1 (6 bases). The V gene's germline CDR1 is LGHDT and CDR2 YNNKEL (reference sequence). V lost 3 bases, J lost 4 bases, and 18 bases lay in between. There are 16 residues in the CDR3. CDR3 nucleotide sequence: TGTGCCAGCAGCCAGGGACGACAGGCCCCACGCTATGGCTACACCTTC. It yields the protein CASSQGRQAPRYGYTF.

CDR3 protein: CASSPLTGELFF. The CDR3 coding sequence is TGTGCCAGCAGCCCCCTCACCGGGGAGCTGTTTTTT. This rearrangement joins TRBV7-6 to TRBJ2-2; no firm D call. V lost 5 bases and J 4 bases, leaving 5 bases between the germline ends. Germline V gives CDR1 SGHVS, CDR2 FNYEAQ. CDR3 length equals 12 residues.

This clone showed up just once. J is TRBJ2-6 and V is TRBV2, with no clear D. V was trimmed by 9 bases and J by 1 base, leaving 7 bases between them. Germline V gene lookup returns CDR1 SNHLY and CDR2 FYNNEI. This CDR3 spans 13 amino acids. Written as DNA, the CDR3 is TGTGCCAGTCAGGTATCTGGGGCCAACGTCCTGACTTTC. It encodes CASQVSGANVLTF.

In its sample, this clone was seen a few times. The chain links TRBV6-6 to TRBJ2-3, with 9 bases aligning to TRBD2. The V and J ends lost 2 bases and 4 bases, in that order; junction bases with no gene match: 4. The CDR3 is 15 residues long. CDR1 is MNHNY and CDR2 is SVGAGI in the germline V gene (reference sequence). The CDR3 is CASSYGTSRADTQYF. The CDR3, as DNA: TGTGCCAGCAGTTACGGGACTAGCAGGGCAGATACGCAGTATTTT.

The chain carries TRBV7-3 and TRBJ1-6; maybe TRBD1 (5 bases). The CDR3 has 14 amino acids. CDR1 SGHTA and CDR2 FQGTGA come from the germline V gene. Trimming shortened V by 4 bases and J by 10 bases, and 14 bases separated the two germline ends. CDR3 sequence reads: CASSSVAGNSPLHF. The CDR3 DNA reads TGTGCCAGCAGCTCTGTTGCAGGGAACTCACCCCTCCACTTT.

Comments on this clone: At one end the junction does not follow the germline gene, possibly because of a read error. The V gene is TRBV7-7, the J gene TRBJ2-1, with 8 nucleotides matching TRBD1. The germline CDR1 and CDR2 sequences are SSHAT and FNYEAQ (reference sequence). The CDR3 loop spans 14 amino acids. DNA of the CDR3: TGTGCTAGCAGCTTAGGGGGACAGGCGGATGAGCAGTTCTTC. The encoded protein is CASSLGGQADEQFF.